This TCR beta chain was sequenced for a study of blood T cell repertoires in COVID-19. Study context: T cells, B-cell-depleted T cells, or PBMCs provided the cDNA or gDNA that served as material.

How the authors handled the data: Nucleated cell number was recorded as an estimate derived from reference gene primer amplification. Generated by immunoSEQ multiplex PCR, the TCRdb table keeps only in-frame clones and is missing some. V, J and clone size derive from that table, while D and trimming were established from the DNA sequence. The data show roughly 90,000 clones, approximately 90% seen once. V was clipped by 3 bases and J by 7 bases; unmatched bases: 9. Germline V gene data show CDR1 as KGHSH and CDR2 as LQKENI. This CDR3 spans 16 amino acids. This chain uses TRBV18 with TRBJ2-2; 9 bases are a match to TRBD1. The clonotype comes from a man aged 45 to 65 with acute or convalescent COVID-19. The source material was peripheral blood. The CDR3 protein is CASSPRTQGAIGELFF. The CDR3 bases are TGTGCCAGCTCACCTCGGACACAGGGGGCAATCGGGGAGCTGTTTTTT.